The 28 T cell receptor beta chains given below trace back to one sample, sequenced in a study of shared clonotypes between healthy human individuals. TCRdb keeps only in-frame clones here, not all; method: immunoSEQ multiplex PCR. Counted here are some 900,000 clones, around three quarters occurring once; the ten biggest clones make up approximately 1.5%. The sequenced material came from memory CD4+ T cells sorted from blood. Subset denoted: CD45RA-negative fraction. The origin of the receptors is a young man in good health.

V and J are TRBV4-2 and TRBJ2-2; 15 bases are shared with TRBD2. Trimming took 3 bases from V and 0 from J; bases not matched to a gene: 17. Germline values: CDR1 LGHNA, CDR2 YNFKEQ. This CDR3 comprises 23 residues. The CDR3 protein is CASSQARKETGTSGGPNTGELFF. The CDR3 DNA is TGTGCCAGCAGCCAGGCTAGAAAGGAAACCGGGACTAGCGGGGGGCCGAACACCGGGGAGCTGTTTTTT.

J is TRBJ1-6 and V is TRBV27, with D maybe TRBD1 (6 bases). Per germline, CDR1 MNHEY and CDR2 SMNVEV (reference sequence). CDR3 length: 14 residues. The ends were cut back, 3 bases at V and 13 bases at J, with 16 bases in the middle. CDR3 DNA sequence: TGTGCCAGCAGTTTGGGGGGCTCCGGAAGGCCCCTCCACTTT. Translated: CASSLGGSGRPLHF.

CDR3 sequence (DNA): TGTGCCAGCAGCTTAGCTCTAGCGGTCTACGAGCAGTACTTC. Protein product: CASSLALAVYEQYF. The chain joins TRBV11-2 to TRBJ2-7, with 7 bases fitting TRBD2. This CDR3 is 14 amino acids long. The junction had 3 bases not matched to a gene; V was cut back by 1 base and J by 3 bases. Looked up from germline, CDR1 is SGHAT and CDR2 is FQNNGV.

The chain carries TRBV29-1 and TRBJ2-5; 9 nucleotides agree with TRBD1. Germline V lookup: CDR1 SQVTM, CDR2 ANQGSEA. The CDR3 extends over 16 amino acids. The J segment lost 4 bases and the V segment lost 0 bases, leaving 9 bases of the junction unmatched. CDR3 DNA: TGCAGCGTTGAAGACCCGGGACAGGGCGGGCGAGAGACCCAGTACTTC. It translates to CSVEDPGQGGRETQYF.

The chain links TRBV2 to TRBJ2-5; TRBD1 aligns across 7 bases. The CDR3 totals 12 residues. After removal of 7 bases from V and 5 bases from J, the junction contained 4 bases not matched to a gene. The germline V gene encodes CDR1 SNHLY and CDR2 FYNNEI. In DNA form, the CDR3 reads TGTGCCAGCAACCCACAGGGGGAGACCCAGTACTTC. It codes for CASNPQGETQYF.

Worth noting for this clone: This may come from a read error, since a much larger clone is one base off. Within the sample, other DNA sequences also encode this same CDR3. V and J are TRBV5-1 and TRBJ2-7; D gene unclear. Germline assignment: CDR1 SGHRS and CDR2 YFSETQ. CDR3 length: 11 residues. V was shortened by 3 bases and J by 3 bases, with 4 bases between the two germline ends. Here the CDR3 reads CASSYDYEQYF. CDR3 coding DNA: TGCGCCAGCAGCTATGACTACGAGCAGTACTTC.

This clone was seen a few times. The V gene is TRBV7-2, the J gene TRBJ1-5; the D is unclear. Trimming pared 3 bases from V and 2 bases from J, leaving 8 bases between. Germline V CDR1 and CDR2: SGHTA, FQGNSA. This CDR3 is 14 amino acids long. The CDR3 DNA reads as TGTGCCAGCAGCTTTGGGATGGGCAATCAGCCCCAGCATTTT. Residues: CASSFGMGNQPQHF. The full variable domain, its missing parts supplied by reference TRBV7-2 and TRBJ1-5, is GAGVSQSPSNKVTEKGKDVELRCDPISGHTALYWYRQSLGQGLEFLIYFQGNSAPDKSGLPSDRFSAERTGGSVSTLTIQRTQQEDSAVYLCASSFGMGNQPQHFGDGTRLSIL.

This rearrangement joins TRBV18 to TRBJ2-7; D tentatively fits TRBD1 or TRBD2 (6 bases each). Trimming removed 3 bases from V and 2 bases from J, with 17 bases in between. CDR1 is KGHSH, CDR2 LQKENI, per germline. The CDR3 loop spans 16 amino acids. In nucleotides, the CDR3 is TGTGCCAGCTCACCTCTCCGGGGGTCAGGGGCCTACGAGCAGTACTTC. Its translation is CASSPLRGSGAYEQYF.

The chain couples TRBV6-5 to TRBJ2-7; D is possibly TRBD2 (6 bases). This CDR3 is built from 14 residues. CDR1 is MNHEY, CDR2 SVGAGI, per germline. Trimming removed 0 bases from V and 9 bases from J, with 15 bases in between. The CDR3 sequence: CASSYSGTSRGQYF. In nucleotides, the CDR3 is TGTGCCAGCAGTTACTCCGGGACTTCGCGGGGGCAGTACTTC.

The genes are TRBV27 and TRBJ2-3, with D perhaps matching TRBD1 or TRBD2 (5 bases each). Germline values: CDR1 MNHEY, CDR2 SMNVEV (reference sequence). This CDR3 spans 15 amino acids. V dropped 2 bases and J dropped 0 bases, with 9 bases sitting between them. The CDR3 DNA sequence: TGTGCCAGCAGTTTAGGTGGGACCAGCACAGATACGCAGTATTTT. Translated, it gives CASSLGGTSTDTQYF.

This chain connects TRBV30 to TRBJ2-2; D is uncertain. V shed 4 bases and J shed 8 bases, with 17 bases lying between them. CDR3 length: 14 amino acids. Per germline, CDR1 GTSNPN and CDR2 SVGIG (reference sequence). DNA of the CDR3: TGTGCCTGGAATCGAAGCCCGACGCCTGGGGAGCTGTTTTTT. Translation: CAWNRSPTPGELFF.

This chain connects TRBV6-5 to TRBJ1-1; D remains ambiguous. Trimming left V 2 bases short and J 2 bases short, with 6 bases between. The CDR3 runs to 13 residues. The germline gives CDR1 MNHEY, CDR2 SVGAGI. The CDR3 reads CASSYGYNTEAFF. The CDR3 DNA follows: TGTGCCAGCAGTTACGGTTATAACACTGAAGCTTTCTTT.

This chain links TRBV30 with TRBJ2-2; tentative D call: TRBD1 (6 bases). The CDR3 covers 14 residues. CDR1 is GTSNPN, CDR2 SVGIG, per germline (reference sequence). V was trimmed by 3 bases and J by 2 bases, leaving 10 bases between them. The DNA for the CDR3 is TGTGCCTGGAGGGGGGACATCAACACCGGGGAGCTGTTTTTT. It is translated as CAWRGDINTGELFF.

The rearrangement links TRBV7-3 to TRBJ2-1, with 11 positions matching TRBD2. This CDR3 contains 15 residues. The germline V gene has CDR1 SGHTA and CDR2 FQGTGA. The ends lost 5 bases at V and 4 bases at J; junction bases unmatched: 4. The CDR3 protein is CASSPGLAVYNEQFF. In nucleotides, the CDR3 is TGTGCCAGCAGCCCGGGACTAGCGGTGTACAATGAGCAGTTCTTC.

The rearrangement joins TRBV11-3 to TRBJ2-1, with no clear D. This CDR3 contains 11 residues. Germline CDR1 reads SGHNT; CDR2 reads YENEEA. The germline V and J ends were trimmed by 3 bases and 9 bases, with 6 bases remaining between them. CDR3 bases: TGTGCCAGCAGCTTGGGGTCTGAGCAGTTCTTC. Translated, it gives CASSLGSEQFF.

This rearrangement joins TRBV2 to TRBJ2-5, with no clear D. The ends were cut back, 4 bases at V and 0 bases at J, with 6 bases in the middle. The CDR3 spans 13 residues. Germline V gene sequence: CDR1 SNHLY, CDR2 FYNNEI. The CDR3 protein is CASSAFNQETQYF. The CDR3 DNA reads as TGTGCCAGCAGTGCATTCAACCAAGAGACCCAGTACTTC.

This chain uses TRBV11-2 with TRBJ2-3; 9 bases align to TRBD2. The V gene end was trimmed by 5 bases and the J gene end by 0 bases; junction bases not matched to a gene: 3. CDR3 size: 15 residues. Germline V gene data show CDR1 as SGHAT and CDR2 as FQNNGV. CDR3 loop: CASSVSGGSTDTQYF. Here the CDR3 DNA reads TGTGCCAGCAGCGTTAGCGGGGGTAGCACAGATACGCAGTATTTT.

V and J are TRBV7-9 and TRBJ1-4, with TRBD1 as a possible D gene (5 bases). V lost 8 bases and J 5 bases, leaving 15 bases between the germline ends. The CDR3 sequence is 14 residues long. Germline CDR1 SEHNR, CDR2 FQNEAQ (reference sequence). Here the CDR3 DNA reads TGTGCCAGCGGACCTAGGGACGGGAATGAAAAACTGTTTTTT. It codes for CASGPRDGNEKLFF.

This clone was seen a few times. The rearrangement links TRBV6-1 to TRBJ2-7; D gene ambiguous. CDR3 length: 13 amino acids. V shed 7 bases and J shed 3 bases, with 13 bases lying between them. Germline loops: CDR1 MNHNS, CDR2 SASEGT. The CDR3 loop is CASTLDGNYEQYF. CDR3 coding DNA: TGTGCCAGCACTTTGGACGGAAACTACGAGCAGTACTTC.

This chain uses TRBV5-6 with TRBJ1-4; 11 positions match TRBD1. With 0 bases clipped from V and 8 bases from J, the junction kept 12 bases outside the gene matches. The V gene's germline CDR1 is SGHDT and CDR2 YYEEEE. This CDR3 has 18 residues. CDR3 residues: CASSLDGGTGGLEEKLFF. Written as DNA, the CDR3 is TGTGCCAGCAGCTTGGACGGAGGGACAGGGGGATTGGAAGAAAAACTGTTTTTT.

The rearrangement links TRBV6-1 to TRBJ2-3; D possibly corresponds to TRBD2 (6 bases). The CDR3 runs 16 residues. Germline-derived CDR1 and CDR2 are MNHNS and SASEGT. Trimming pared 2 bases from V and 4 bases from J, leaving 16 bases between. The CDR3 DNA follows: TGTGCCAGCAGTGAAATGGGTGGAGGGAAGTCAGATACGCAGTATTTT. It encodes CASSEMGGGKSDTQYF.

This rearrangement joins TRBV5-5 to TRBJ1-4; D remains unclear. The CDR3 is made up of 13 amino acids. CDR1 and CDR2 from the germline V gene are SGHKS and YYEKEE (reference sequence). V was trimmed by 4 bases and J by 3 bases, leaving 7 bases between them. CDR3 loop: CASSTDANEKLFF. The CDR3 region has the DNA TGTGCCAGCAGCACGGACGCTAATGAAAAACTGTTTTTT.

The chain is built from TRBV7-2 and TRBJ1-6, with D perhaps TRBD1 (5 bases). The CDR3 covers 15 residues. V dropped 4 bases and J dropped 8 bases, with 15 bases sitting between them. Per the germline V gene, CDR1 is SGHTA and CDR2 is FQGNSA. The CDR3: CASSSRDFADSPLHF. The CDR3 DNA is TGTGCCAGCAGCTCCCGGGACTTCGCTGATTCACCCCTCCACTTT.

The chain uses TRBV27 and TRBJ1-4; 12 positions match TRBD1. In germline, CDR1 is MNHEY, CDR2 SMNVEV (reference sequence). V was pared by 6 bases and J by 3 bases, with 11 bases of the junction left unmatched. CDR3 size: 18 residues. CDR3 bases: TGTGCCAGCAGCCCGAGGGGACAGGGGGCGCAGGCTAATGAAAAACTGTTTTTT. It is translated as CASSPRGQGAQANEKLFF.

About this clone: The identical CDR3 is also encoded by other nucleotide sequences in the sample. The chain has TRBV20-1 and TRBJ1-3; D uncertain. The CDR3 length is 11 residues. From germline, CDR1 is DFQATT and CDR2 SNEGSKA (reference sequence). Deletions cut 6 bases from V and 4 bases from J, with 7 bases between. CDR3 in amino acids: CSARTGNTIYF. CDR3 DNA sequence: TGCAGTGCCCGGACGGGAAACACCATATATTTT.

This clone was counted a single time. The gene calls are TRBV5-5 and TRBJ1-1; the D gene is possibly TRBD1 (5 bases). There are 17 residues in the CDR3. Between the trimmed V and J ends, which lost 4 bases and 1 base, there was a span of 20 bases. Per germline, CDR1 SGHKS and CDR2 YYEKEE (reference sequence). CDR3 coding DNA: TGTGCCAGCAGCAGCTCCGGGACGGTGGTCTGGAACACTGAAGCTTTCTTT. Protein product: CASSSSGTVVWNTEAFF.

The V call is TRBV30, the J call TRBJ1-5, with D possibly being TRBD1 (5 bases). Trimming took 0 bases from V and 6 from J, leaving 15 bases between them. There are 15 residues in the CDR3. Germline assignment: CDR1 GTSNPN and CDR2 SVGIG (reference sequence). The CDR3 nucleotides read TGTGCCTGGAGTGTATTATGGGGGATGGGTCAGCCCCAGCATTTT. Translation gives CAWSVLWGMGQPQHF. Filled out from reference TRBV30 and TRBJ1-5, the complete variable domain reads SQTIHQWPATLVQPVGSPLSLECTVEGTSNPNLYWYRQAAGRGLQLLFYSVGIGQISSEVPQNLSASRPQDRQFILSSKKLLLSDSGFYLCAWSVLWGMGQPQHFGDGTRLSIL.

This sequence joins TRBV6-5 and TRBJ2-3; 8 bases match TRBD1. The length of the CDR3 is 15 residues. V trimming: 6 bases; J trimming: 1 base; junction bases outside the gene matches: 6. CDR1 and CDR2 (germline): MNHEY, SVGAGI. CDR3 protein: CASRHRGSGTDTQYF. The CDR3 nucleotides read TGTGCCAGCAGACACAGGGGGTCGGGCACAGATACGCAGTATTTT.